This is a list of T cell receptor beta chains from one sample in a study of T-cell memory formation after mild COVID-19. TCRdb redid the calling of the 5' RACE reads with MiXCR, one entry per CDR3 protein. The top ten clones hold about a fifth of a sample with around 300,000 distinct CDR3 sequences, 10% to 15% of them seen once. Sequencing input: PBMCs or a T cell subset sorted from them (not recorded which). The receptor source for this set is a man aged 18 to 30 who had mild COVID-19 (a few samples of this study predate the infection). Cell type and time point are not known. The CDR3 runs from the conserved cysteine through the conserved F or W. A D gene is named only where the DNA matches it firmly. A row's size may be missing; if present it is once, few, many or a size class.

.	TRBV6-2/TRBV6-3	TRBD2	TRBJ2-5	14	CASSTPAGGETQYF	TGTGCCAGCAGTACCCCGGCGGGAGGAGAGACCCAGTACTTC
many	TRBV2	.	TRBJ1-6	11	CATAGNSPLHF	TGTGCCACTGCGGGCAATTCACCCCTCCACTTT
.	TRBV7-3	TRBD2	TRBJ2-2	15	CASRPSGGYTGELFF	TGTGCCAGCAGGCCTAGCGGGGGGTACACCGGGGAGCTGTTTTTT
many	TRBV7-8	TRBD2	TRBJ2-5	16	CASSSERGGLRETQYF	TGTGCCAGCAGCTCGGAGCGGGGGGGCCTCCGAGAGACCCAGTACTTC
few	TRBV5-1	.	TRBJ1-2	12	CASSADGWGYTF	TGCGCCAGCAGCGCCGATGGCTGGGGCTACACCTTC
few	TRBV28	.	TRBJ1-3	16	CASSPGGGNYGNTIYF	TGTGCCAGCAGTCCAGGCGGGGGTAATTACGGGAACACCATATATTTT
.	TRBV5-1	.	TRBJ2-2	12	CASHRGSGELFF	TGCGCCAGCCACCGGGGATCCGGGGAGCTGTTTTTT
once	TRBV27	.	TRBJ1-6	14	CASSEQGSGSPLHF	TGTGCCAGCAGTGAACAGGGTTCGGGTTCACCCCTCCACTTT
few	TRBV7-6	.	TRBJ2-1	11	CVSSLYNEQFF	TGTGTCAGCAGCCTCTATAATGAGCAGTTCTTC
many	TRBV11-2	.	TRBJ1-2	13	CASSPGRGDGYTF	TGTGCCAGCAGCCCCGGGCGCGGAGATGGCTACACCTTC
few	TRBV9	.	TRBJ2-2	16	CASSVDPGLHTGELFF	TGTGCCAGCAGCGTAGACCCTGGCCTACACACCGGGGAGCTGTTTTTT
.	TRBV5-1	TRBD2	TRBJ2-1	15	CASSSGTTSYNEQFF	TGCGCCAGCAGCTCCGGGACTACTTCCTACAATGAGCAGTTCTTC
.	TRBV18	TRBD1	TRBJ1-1	15	CASSLRDRTNTEAFF	TGTGCCAGCTCACTAAGGGACAGGACGAACACTGAAGCTTTCTTT
.	TRBV24-1	.	TRBJ2-1	14	CATSDSRGGDEQFF	TGTGCCACCAGTGATTCCCGGGGTGGGGATGAGCAGTTCTTC
.	TRBV12-5	.	TRBJ1-1	13	CASGLERLTEAFF	TGTGCTAGTGGTTTGGAGCGTCTCACTGAAGCTTTCTTT
.	TRBV7-2	TRBD2	TRBJ2-3	14	CASSFPGAAGGQYF	TGTGCCAGCAGCTTTCCGGGGGCTGCGGGGGGGCAGTATTTT
few	TRBV29-1	.	TRBJ2-5	13	CSVRGNEATTQYF	TGCAGCGTCCGTGGGAACGAAGCCACGACCCAGTACTTC
.	TRBV12-3/TRBV12-4	.	TRBJ1-2	13	CASRLEGRYGYTF	TGTGCCAGCAGGTTGGAGGGACGCTATGGCTACACCTTC
.	TRBV12-3/TRBV12-4	TRBD2	TRBJ2-1	14	CASRGLVAYNEQFF	TGTGCCAGCAGGGGACTAGTAGCCTACAATGAGCAGTTCTTC
few	TRBV12-3/TRBV12-4	.	TRBJ1-3	14	CASSPWDGTFTIYF	TGTGCCAGCAGTCCCTGGGACGGAACATTCACCATATATTTT
.	TRBV5-1	.	TRBJ2-1	15	CASSLAVLYYNEQFF	TGCGCCAGCAGCTTAGCGGTTTTATACTACAATGAGCAGTTCTTC
.	TRBV3-1	.	TRBJ2-6	20	CASSQEGDRRIYSGANVLTF	TGTGCCAGCAGCCAAGAAGGAGACAGGCGTATCTACTCTGGGGCCAACGTCCTGACTTTC
.	TRBV2	TRBD1	TRBJ1-2	15	CASSDRGRLVYGYTF	TGTGCCAGCAGTGACAGGGGGCGTTTGGTCTATGGCTACACCTTC
.	TRBV11-2	.	TRBJ2-3	13	CASSLYELDTQYF	TGTGCCAGCAGCTTATACGAGTTAGATACGCAGTATTTT
many	TRBV29-1	.	TRBJ1-5	15	CSVADGVLGNQPQHF	TGCAGCGTCGCCGATGGGGTCCTTGGCAATCAGCCCCAGCATTTT
.	TRBV18	.	TRBJ1-2	13	CASSLDRWDGYTF	TGTGCCAGCTCACTCGACAGGTGGGATGGCTACACCTTC
.	TRBV11-2	.	TRBJ2-4	13	CASSFVRLNIQYF	TGTGCCAGCAGCTTTGTCAGATTAAACATTCAGTACTTC
.	TRBV7-2	TRBD1	TRBJ2-3	16	CASSPRRDRSTDTQYF	TGTGCCAGCAGCCCCCGCCGGGACAGATCCACAGATACGCAGTATTTT
.	TRBV5-1	.	TRBJ2-1	11	CASTTDNEQFF	TGCGCCAGCACTACGGACAATGAGCAGTTCTTC
.	TRBV15	TRBD1	TRBJ1-5	16	CATSRAGTGVDQPQHF	TGTGCCACCAGCAGAGCCGGGACAGGGGTTGATCAGCCCCAGCATTTT
few	TRBV12-3/TRBV12-4	.	TRBJ1-2	13	CASRQGPNYGYTF	TGTGCCAGCCGACAAGGGCCTAACTATGGCTACACCTTC
few	TRBV4-1	.	TRBJ1-5	16	CASSPPGRGRNQPQHF	TGCGCCAGCAGCCCCCCTGGACGGGGCAGGAATCAGCCCCAGCATTTT
few	TRBV28	.	TRBJ1-5	12	CASSLAPTAQHF	TGTGCCAGCAGTTTAGCTCCCACGGCCCAGCATTTT
.	TRBV6-5	.	TRBJ1-5	13	CASRSYSNQPQHF	TGTGCCAGCAGGAGTTATAGCAATCAGCCCCAGCATTTT
.	TRBV5-6	.	TRBJ1-3	12	CASSKDDNTIYF	TGTGCCAGCAGCAAGGACGACAACACCATATATTTT
.	TRBV12-3/TRBV12-4	TRBD1	TRBJ2-3	15	CASSRDRGDTDTQYF	TGTGCCAGCAGTCGGGACAGGGGAGACACAGATACGCAGTATTTT
.	TRBV9	TRBD2	TRBJ2-1	15	CASSAGTSGRNEQFF	TGTGCCAGCAGCGCAGGGACTAGCGGGAGGAATGAGCAGTTCTTC
many	TRBV12-3/TRBV12-4	.	TRBJ2-4	12	CASSLDQNIQYF	TGTGCCAGCAGTTTGGACCAAAACATTCAGTACTTC